These 21 T cell receptor beta chains originate from one sample sequenced in a study of T-cell memory formation after mild COVID-19. TCRdb processed the 5' RACE reads anew with MiXCR; each CDR3 protein has one entry. The sample has tens of thousands of distinct CDR3 sequences, around 16% seen once. Sequencing was carried out using PBMCs or a T cell subset sorted from them (not recorded which). Receptors originate from a man younger than 35 who had mild COVID-19 (a few samples of this study predate the infection). Cell type and time point are not known.

The chain is built from TRBV4-2 and TRBJ2-7; D call uncertain. The CDR3 extends over 16 amino acids. V lost 4 bases and J 6 bases, leaving 22 bases between the germline ends. CDR1 and CDR2 from the germline V gene are LGHNA and YNFKEQ. The CDR3 region has the DNA TGTGCCAGCAGCCCCCCTAGGGCCCCACCTTCCAGCGAGCAGTACGTC. Protein sequence: CASSPPRAPPSSEQYV.

A few counts support this clonotype. This sequence joins TRBV4-3 and TRBJ1-4, with D uncertain. Germline CDR1 LGHNA, CDR2 YSLEER. The CDR3 runs to 14 residues. The V end was cut by 4 bases, the J end by 8 bases, with 14 bases between. CDR3 loop: CASSLWEGREKLFF. DNA of the CDR3: TGCGCCAGCAGCCTATGGGAAGGCAGAGAAAAACTGTTTTTT.

This chain uses TRBV6-6 with TRBJ2-7; D unresolved. The CDR3 is 14 residues long. The ends were cut back, 8 bases at V and 0 bases at J, with 14 bases in the middle. Per the germline V gene, CDR1 is MNHNY and CDR2 is SVGAGI (reference sequence). CDR3 sequence reads: CASQDHMGSYEQYV. CDR3 bases: TGTGCCAGCCAAGACCACATGGGCTCCTACGAGCAGTACGTC.

The V and J genes are TRBV7-9 and TRBJ1-4; D is undetermined. The CDR3 loop spans 15 amino acids. Germline values: CDR1 SEHNR, CDR2 FQNEAQ (reference sequence). The ends were cut back, 5 bases at V and 0 bases at J, with 10 bases in the middle. CDR3: CASSPGEATNEKLFF. CDR3 coding DNA: TGTGCCAGCAGCCCGGGCGAGGCAACTAATGAAAAACTGTTTTTT.

This clonotype was seen a few times. The V and J genes are TRBV9 and TRBJ2-5, with 9 bases identical to TRBD2. The CDR3 has 15 residues. With 0 bases clipped from V and 2 bases from J, the junction kept 2 bases outside the gene matches. Germline CDR1 reads SGDLS; CDR2 reads YYNGEE. This CDR3 is CASSVGLAVQETQYF. In nucleotides, the CDR3 is TGTGCCAGCAGCGTAGGACTAGCGGTACAAGAGACCCAGTACTTC.

This clonotype was detected a few times. The genes are TRBV15 and TRBJ2-1; D may be TRBD1 (6 bases). Germline assignment: CDR1 LNHNV and CDR2 YYDKDF (reference sequence). This CDR3 comprises 19 residues. V shed 0 bases and J shed 8 bases, with 26 bases lying between them. The chain's CDR3 is CATSRDLFGATGMNHEQFF. The CDR3 DNA reads as TGTGCCACCAGCAGAGATCTTTTCGGGGCGACAGGAATGAACCATGAGCAGTTCTTC. Drawing the rest from reference TRBV15 and TRBJ2-1, the complete variable domain is DAMVIQNPRYQVTQFGKPVTLSCSQTLNHNVMYWYQQKSSQAPKLLFHYYDKDFNNEADTPDNFQSRRPNTSFCFLDIRSPGLGDTAMYLCATSRDLFGATGMNHEQFFGPGTRLTVL.

This clonotype has only a few counts. The rearrangement joins TRBV7-6 to TRBJ2-7, with 8 bases fitting TRBD2. V shed 2 bases, J shed 5 bases, and the junction held 8 bases outside the gene matches. The CDR3 is 15 residues long. Germline CDR1 SGHVS, CDR2 FNYEAQ. CDR3 amino acids: CASSLFGTRFDEQYV. The CDR3 DNA reads as TGTGCCAGCAGCTTATTTGGGACTAGGTTCGACGAGCAGTACGTC.

This clonotype was counted between two and nine times. The CDR3 spells CASSQDRLAGAPRNEQFF. The CDR3 coding sequence is TGTGCCAGCAGCCAAGATCGGCTAGCGGGGGCGCCTCGCAATGAGCAGTTCTTC. The chain has TRBV4-2 and TRBJ2-1; TRBD2 matches 10 bases. With V trimmed by 0 bases and J by 6 bases, 11 bases remained unmatched. The CDR3 runs to 18 residues. CDR1 is LGHNA and CDR2 is YNFKEQ in the germline V gene.

This clonotype was counted a few times. V usage is TRBV25-1 and J usage is TRBJ2-6; 9 bases map to TRBD1. Trimming took 4 bases from V and 0 from J; bases not matched to a gene: 7. Germline V gene lookup returns CDR1 MGHDK and CDR2 SYGVNS. The CDR3 is made up of 18 amino acids. The CDR3 sequence: CASSGRDRVHSGANVLTF. The CDR3 DNA follows: TGTGCCAGCAGTGGGAGGGACAGGGTACACTCTGGGGCCAACGTCCTGACTTTC.

The CDR3 is CSTGQPGDTQYF. Here the CDR3 DNA reads TGCAGCACGGGACAGCCGGGAGATACGCAGTATTTT. The gene calls are TRBV29-1 and TRBJ2-3, with 7 bases lining up with TRBD1. In germline, CDR1 is SQVTM, CDR2 ANQGSEA. The CDR3 covers 12 residues. With V trimmed by 8 bases and J by 5 bases, 7 bases remained unmatched.

The chain is built from TRBV12-3 or TRBV12-4 and TRBJ2-1; D remains ambiguous. V was pared by 2 bases and J by 6 bases, with 5 bases between. The CDR3 runs 12 residues. As DNA, the CDR3 is TGTGCCAGCAGTTTATTCGCCAATGAGCAGTTCTTC. Encoded protein: CASSLFANEQFF.

This clonotype was counted a few times. The rearrangement joins TRBV27 to TRBJ2-7, with D perhaps TRBD1 (6 bases). The CDR3 is 13 amino acids. Germline CDR1 is MNHEY and CDR2 is SMNVEV (reference sequence). Trimming took 4 bases from V and 6 from J, leaving 13 bases between them. CDR3 residues: CASSWQGLSEQYF. The DNA for the CDR3 is TGTGCCAGCAGTTGGCAGGGGCTTAGCGAGCAGTACTTC.

This CDR3 is CASSLLSTEAFF. DNA for the CDR3: TGTGCCAGCAGCTTATTGAGCACTGAAGCTTTCTTT. The chain uses TRBV7-9 and TRBJ1-1, with unresolved D. Germline CDR1 and CDR2: SEHNR and FQNEAQ (reference sequence). V was pared by 2 bases and J by 4 bases, with 5 bases between. The CDR3 is 12 amino acids.

This clonotype was observed a handful of times. The rearrangement uses TRBV27 and TRBJ1-6, with D maybe TRBD1 (6 bases). V was clipped by 6 bases and J by 14 bases, with 17 bases between them. The CDR3 has 13 residues. Germline V lookup: CDR1 MNHEY, CDR2 SMNVEV (reference sequence). The chain's CDR3 is CASRPGGGRTLHF. DNA for the CDR3: TGTGCCAGCAGACCCGGGGGGGGGCGGACCCTCCACTTT.

The chain combines TRBV4-1 with TRBJ2-4; D gene unclear. This CDR3 spans 15 amino acids. Trimming left V 3 bases short and J 0 bases short, with 9 bases between. Germline CDR1 MGHRA, CDR2 YSYEKL. CDR3 sequence reads: CASSHGQLAKNIQYF. As DNA, the CDR3 is TGCGCCAGCAGCCATGGTCAGCTAGCCAAAAACATTCAGTACTTC.

In its sample, this clonotype was seen a few times. The chain recombines TRBV5-1 with TRBJ2-6, with D uncertain. The CDR3 spans 18 residues. Germline V gives CDR1 SGHRS, CDR2 YFSETQ. Deletions cut 7 bases from V and 0 bases from J, with 20 bases between. Here the CDR3 DNA reads TGCGCCAGCGGAACAGTCTCCCGTTTCTACTCTGGGGCCAACGTCCTGACTTTC. Amino acids: CASGTVSRFYSGANVLTF. Variable domain in full (rest from reference TRBV5-1 and TRBJ2-6): KAGVTQTPRYLIKTRGQQVTLSCSPISGHRSVSWYQQTPGQGLQFLFEYFSETQRNKGNFPGRFSGRQFSNSRSEMNVSTLELGDSALYLCASGTVSRFYSGANVLTFGAGSRLTVL.

The chain is built from TRBV2 and TRBJ2-7; D gene unclear. The germline CDR1 and CDR2 sequences are SNHLY and FYNNEI. This CDR3 is built from 13 residues. Trimming took 1 base from V and 2 from J, leaving 6 bases between them. CDR3 sequence: CASSEVGTYEQYV. The DNA of the CDR3 is TGTGCCAGCAGTGAAGTAGGAACCTACGAGCAGTACGTC.

The chain joins TRBV4-3 to TRBJ2-1; D possibly matches TRBD1 or TRBD2 (5 bases each). The ends were cut back, 2 bases at V and 10 bases at J, with 15 bases in the middle. The CDR3 is 14 residues long. Per germline, CDR1 LGHNA and CDR2 YSLEER. As DNA, the CDR3 is TGCGCCAGCAGCCAAAAGAGGGGTAGGCTAGAGCAGTTCTTC. Its translation is CASSQKRGRLEQFF.

As concerns this clonotype: A read error may be the cause here, since a much bigger clone is one base away. The rearrangement joins TRBV7-6 to TRBJ2-1, with D tentatively TRBD2 (6 bases). The CDR3 covers 17 residues. V lost 1 base and J 3 bases, leaving 16 bases between the germline ends. Per the germline V gene, CDR1 is SGHVS and CDR2 is FNYEAQ. This CDR3 is CASSLEASVGVYNEQFF. Here the CDR3 DNA reads TGTGCCAGCAGCTTAGAGGCTAGCGTGGGTGTCTACAATGAGCAGTTCTTC.

V and J are TRBV12-3 or TRBV12-4 and TRBJ2-3, with D tentatively TRBD2 (6 bases). The V gene lost 7 bases and the J gene lost 2 bases, with 16 bases spanning the gap. This CDR3 region has 15 residues. The DNA for the CDR3 is TGTGCCAGCAACACCAGGCGGGGCCCCACAGATACGCAGTATTTT. Protein product: CASNTRRGPTDTQYF.

The genes are TRBV4-2 and TRBJ2-7, with D possibly matching TRBD1 (6 bases). The germline V gene encodes CDR1 LGHNA and CDR2 YNFKEQ. Trimming removed 0 bases at V and 6 bases at J, with 12 bases between. The CDR3 covers 14 residues. This CDR3 reads CASSQELSRGEQYV. The CDR3 DNA follows: TGTGCCAGCAGCCAAGAATTGTCCAGGGGCGAGCAGTACGTC.